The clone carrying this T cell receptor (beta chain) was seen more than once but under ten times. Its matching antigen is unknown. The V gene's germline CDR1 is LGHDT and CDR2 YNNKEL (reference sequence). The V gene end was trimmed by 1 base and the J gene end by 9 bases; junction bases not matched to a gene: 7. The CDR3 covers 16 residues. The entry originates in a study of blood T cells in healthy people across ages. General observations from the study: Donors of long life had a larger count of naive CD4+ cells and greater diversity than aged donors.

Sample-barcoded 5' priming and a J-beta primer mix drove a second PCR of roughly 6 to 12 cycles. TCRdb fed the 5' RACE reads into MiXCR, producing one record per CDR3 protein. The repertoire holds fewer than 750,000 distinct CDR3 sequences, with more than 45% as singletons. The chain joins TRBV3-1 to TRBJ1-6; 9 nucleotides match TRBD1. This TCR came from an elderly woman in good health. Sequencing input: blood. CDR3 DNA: TGTGCCAGCAGCCAAGGGGTAGGGACAGGGTTTTCACCCCTCCACTTT. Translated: CASSQGVGTGFSPLHF.